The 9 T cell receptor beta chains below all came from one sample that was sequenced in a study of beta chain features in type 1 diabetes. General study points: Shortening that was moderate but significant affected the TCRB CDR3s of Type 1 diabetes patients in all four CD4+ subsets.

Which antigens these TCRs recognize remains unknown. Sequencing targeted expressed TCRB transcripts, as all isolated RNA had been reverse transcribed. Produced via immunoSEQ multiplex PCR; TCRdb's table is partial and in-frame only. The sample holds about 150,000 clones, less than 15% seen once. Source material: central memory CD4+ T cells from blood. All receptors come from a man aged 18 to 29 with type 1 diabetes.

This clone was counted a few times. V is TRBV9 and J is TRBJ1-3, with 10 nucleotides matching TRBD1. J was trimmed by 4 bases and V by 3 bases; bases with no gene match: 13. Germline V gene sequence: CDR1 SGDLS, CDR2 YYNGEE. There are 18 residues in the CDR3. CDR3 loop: CASSADDRGPIPGNTIYF. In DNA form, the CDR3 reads TGTGCCAGCAGCGCCGATGACAGGGGGCCCATCCCCGGAAACACCATATATTTT. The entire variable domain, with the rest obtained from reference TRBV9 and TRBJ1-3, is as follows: DSGVTQTPKHLITATGQRVTLRCSPRSGDLSVYWYQQSLDQGLQFLIQYYNGEERAKGNILERFSAQQFPDLHSELNLSSLELGDSALYFCASSADDRGPIPGNTIYFGEGSWLTVV.

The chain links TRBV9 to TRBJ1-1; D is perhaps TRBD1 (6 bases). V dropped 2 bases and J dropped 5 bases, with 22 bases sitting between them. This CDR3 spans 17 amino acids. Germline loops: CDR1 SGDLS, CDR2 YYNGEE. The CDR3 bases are TGTGCCAGCAGCGTCGGCTTCTTTTCGAGGGGGAAAACTGAAGCTTTCTTT. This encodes CASSVGFFSRGKTEAFF.

The CDR3 nucleotides read TGTGCCAGCGAATCCGTTAACTATGGCTACACCTTC. Its translation is CASESVNYGYTF. The chain carries TRBV7-9 and TRBJ1-2, with D hard to call. Germline CDR1 SEHNR, CDR2 FQNEAQ (reference sequence). Between the trimmed V and J ends, which lost 8 bases and 1 base, there was a span of 8 bases. This CDR3 region has 12 residues.

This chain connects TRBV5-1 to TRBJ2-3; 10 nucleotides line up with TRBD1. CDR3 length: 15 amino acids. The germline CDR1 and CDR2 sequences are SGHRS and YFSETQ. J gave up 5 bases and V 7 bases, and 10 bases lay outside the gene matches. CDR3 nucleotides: TGCGCCAGCCGGACCGTGACAGGGGGCTTAGATACGCAGTATTTT. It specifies CASRTVTGGLDTQYF. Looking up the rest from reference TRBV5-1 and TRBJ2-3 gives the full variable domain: KAGVTQTPRYLIKTRGQQVTLSCSPISGHRSVSWYQQTPGQGLQFLFEYFSETQRNKGNFPGRFSGRQFSNSRSEMNVSTLELGDSALYLCASRTVTGGLDTQYFGPGTRLTVL.

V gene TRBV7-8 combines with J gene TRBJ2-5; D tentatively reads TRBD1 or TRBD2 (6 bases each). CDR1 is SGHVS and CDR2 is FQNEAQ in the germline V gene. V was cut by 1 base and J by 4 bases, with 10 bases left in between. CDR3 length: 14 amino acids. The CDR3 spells CASSLEGGTETQYF. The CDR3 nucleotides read TGTGCCAGCAGCTTAGAAGGGGGGACAGAGACCCAGTACTTC.

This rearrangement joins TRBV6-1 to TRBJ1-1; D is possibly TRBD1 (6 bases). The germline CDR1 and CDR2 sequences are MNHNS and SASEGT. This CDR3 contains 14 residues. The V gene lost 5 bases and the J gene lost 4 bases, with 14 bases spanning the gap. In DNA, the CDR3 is TGTGCCAGCAGTTCACAGGGATCGGTCACTGAAGCTTTCTTT. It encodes CASSSQGSVTEAFF.

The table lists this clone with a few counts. The CDR3 DNA reads as TGTGCCAGCAGCACATCCAGGGGTATAGACACTGAAGCTTTCTTT. Protein sequence: CASSTSRGIDTEAFF. V usage is TRBV11-2 and J usage is TRBJ1-1; possible D gene TRBD1, 6 bases. The germline CDR1 and CDR2 sequences are SGHAT and FQNNGV. V dropped 5 bases and J dropped 3 bases, with 16 bases sitting between them. The CDR3 has 15 residues.

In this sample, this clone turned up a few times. The CDR3 bases are TGCGCCAGCAGCTTGGTCCCTAATCGGGAATCGCGGAACTACAATGAGCAGTTCTTC. Its protein is CASSLVPNRESRNYNEQFF. The J gene is TRBJ2-1, the V gene TRBV5-1; the D gene is possibly TRBD2 (5 bases). CDR3 length equals 19 residues. From germline, CDR1 is SGHRS and CDR2 YFSETQ. Trimming cost V 0 bases and J 3 bases, with 22 bases left between them.

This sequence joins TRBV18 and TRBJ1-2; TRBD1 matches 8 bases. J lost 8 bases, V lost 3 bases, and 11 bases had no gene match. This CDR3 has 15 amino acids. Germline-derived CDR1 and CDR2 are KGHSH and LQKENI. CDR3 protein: CASSPGQEATRGYTF. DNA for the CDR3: TGTGCCAGCTCACCGGGACAGGAGGCTACGAGAGGCTACACCTTC.